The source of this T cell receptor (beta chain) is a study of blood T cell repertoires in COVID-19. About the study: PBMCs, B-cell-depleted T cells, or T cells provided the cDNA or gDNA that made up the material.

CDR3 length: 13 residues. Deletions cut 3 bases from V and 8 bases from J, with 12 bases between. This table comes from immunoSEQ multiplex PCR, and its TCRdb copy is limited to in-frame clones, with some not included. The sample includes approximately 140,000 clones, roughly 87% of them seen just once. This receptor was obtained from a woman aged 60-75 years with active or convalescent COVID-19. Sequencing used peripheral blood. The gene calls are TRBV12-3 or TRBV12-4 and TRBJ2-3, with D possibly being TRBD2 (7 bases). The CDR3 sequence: CASSFGGGPTQYF. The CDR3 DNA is TGTGCCAGCAGTTTCGGCGGGGGCCCTACGCAGTATTTT.